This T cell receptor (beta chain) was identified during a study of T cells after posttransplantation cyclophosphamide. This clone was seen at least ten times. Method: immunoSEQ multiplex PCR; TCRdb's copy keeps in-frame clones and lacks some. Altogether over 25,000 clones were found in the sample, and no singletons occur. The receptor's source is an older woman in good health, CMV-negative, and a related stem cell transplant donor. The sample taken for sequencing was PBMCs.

The CDR3 loop is CASTEGLSYNEQFF. As DNA, the CDR3 is TGTGCCAGCACCGAGGGACTTAGCTACAATGAGCAGTTCTTC. The V and J genes are TRBV7-9 and TRBJ2-1, with TRBD2 as a possible D gene (6 bases). V lost 7 bases and J 3 bases, leaving 13 bases between the germline ends. The CDR3 is 14 amino acids. From germline, CDR1 is SEHNR and CDR2 FQNEAQ (reference sequence).